These 30 T cell receptor beta chains came from one sample sequenced in a study of regulatory T cells in long-lasting Graves disease. With iRepertoire HTBI primers and Arm-PCR of CDR3 regions, TCR beta libraries were built. TCRdb reprocessed the multiplex PCR reads via MiXCR and lists one record per CDR3 protein. The table has about 540,000 distinct CDR3 sequences, roughly 14% seen once; the top ten hold 8.5% to 10%. The time point was: newly diagnosed GD, antithyroid drugs for less than 3 months. Scientists built the TCR library using RNA that was extracted from PBMCs. The same data also contributed to another study, on T cells in Graves' hyperthyroidism and ophthalmopathy.

This specimen consisted of peripheral blood mononuclear cells (PBMCs), obtained at new diagnosis, from a patient treated with antithyroid drugs. The origin of the receptors is a man aged 25 to 40 with Graves disease.

This clonotype was seen a single time. The chain carries TRBV5-1 and TRBJ2-3, with D tentatively TRBD1 or TRBD2 (5 bases each). CDR3 size: 16 residues. Trimming cost V 6 bases and J 2 bases, with 19 bases left between them. Germline CDR1 SGHRS, CDR2 YFSETQ. CDR3 protein: CASTSSWGTHTDTQYF. CDR3 in DNA: TGCGCCAGCACAAGTAGTTGGGGGACGCACACAGATACGCAGTATTTT.

The table lists this clonotype with many counts. The CDR3 DNA is TGTGCCATCAGTGAGTCAGGGGAGCATGGCTACACCTTC. The encoded protein is CAISESGEHGYTF. The V and J genes are TRBV10-3 and TRBJ1-2; a possible D gene is TRBD1 (5 bases). The CDR3 is made up of 13 amino acids. Germline CDR1 reads ENHRY; CDR2 reads SYGVKD. The V end was cut by 0 bases, the J end by 6 bases, with 8 bases between.

The sample holds many counts of this clonotype. This rearrangement joins TRBV11-2 to TRBJ2-4; D uncertain. The V gene lost 0 bases and the J gene lost 8 bases, with 5 bases spanning the gap. The CDR3 covers 12 residues. Germline V gene data show CDR1 as SGHAT and CDR2 as FQNNGV. The CDR3, as DNA: TGTGCCAGCAGCTTAGATGGAGACATTCAGTACTTC. Translating gives CASSLDGDIQYF.

This clonotype has ten or more counts. The chain combines TRBV10-2 with TRBJ2-7; D possibly uses TRBD1 or TRBD2 (6 bases each). This CDR3 is built from 15 residues. Germline V gives CDR1 WSHSY, CDR2 SAAADI. The V and J ends lost 7 bases and 2 bases respectively, with 18 bases between them. CDR3 in amino acids: CASIQGWGAAYEQYF. In DNA form, the CDR3 reads TGCGCCAGCATTCAGGGATGGGGGGCTGCCTACGAGCAGTACTTC.

The V gene is TRBV7-3, the J gene TRBJ2-1, with a weak D call TRBD2 (6 bases). Germline-derived CDR1 and CDR2 are SGHTA and FQGTGA. CDR3 size: 14 residues. The ends were cut back, 5 bases at V and 4 bases at J, with 12 bases in the middle. This chain's CDR3 is CASSASALYNEQFF. CDR3 coding DNA: TGTGCCAGCAGCGCTAGCGCACTATACAATGAGCAGTTCTTC.

This chain uses TRBV27 with TRBJ2-1; D remains unclear. Near its end, the DNA agrees better with TRBJ2-3, so the J call may be wrong. Germline CDR1 is MNHEY and CDR2 is SMNVEV (reference sequence). The CDR3 extends over 15 amino acids. CDR3 residues: CASRPTSSGGDTQYF. CDR3 bases: TGTGCCAGCAGACCAACTTCTTCGGGCGGAGATACGCAGTATTTT.

As DNA, the CDR3 is TGTGCCATCAGTGAACGGCGGGACAGGGGATACGAGCAGTACTTC. Its protein product is CAISERRDRGYEQYF. The chain carries TRBV10-3 and TRBJ2-7, with TRBD1 matching 10 bases. The CDR3 contains 15 residues. The V segment lost 3 bases and the J segment 4 bases; nucleotides outside the gene matches: 6. CDR1 ENHRY and CDR2 SYGVKD come from the germline V gene.

The sample holds one count of this clonotype. Just one base apart from a much larger clone, this may be a read error. This chain joins TRBV29-1 and TRBJ2-3; 7 bases line up with TRBD1. The CDR3 runs to 13 residues. Per the germline V gene, CDR1 is SQVTM and CDR2 is ANQGSEA. The CDR3 protein is CSDEQGRVDTQYF. The CDR3 bases are TGCAGCGATGAACAGGGGAGAGTAGATACGCAGTATTTT.

This clonotype was seen many times. The chain joins TRBV12-3 or TRBV12-4 to TRBJ1-1; 10 bases are shared with TRBD1. Trimming cost V 6 bases and J 5 bases; bases outside gene matches: 6. This CDR3 has 14 amino acids. CDR3: CASSRTGGDTEAFF. As DNA, the CDR3 is TGTGCCAGCAGCCGGACAGGGGGGGATACTGAAGCTTTCTTT.

This clonotype has only a few counts. V and J are TRBV10-3 and TRBJ2-5, with 10 bases fitting TRBD2. The CDR3 length is 14 residues. Germline loops: CDR1 ENHRY, CDR2 SYGVKD. The V gene end was trimmed by 7 bases and the J gene end by 2 bases; junction bases not matched to a gene: 4. CDR3 DNA sequence: TGTGCCATCACTAGCGGGAGAGGGCAAGAGACCCAGTACTTC. This translates into CAITSGRGQETQYF.

CDR3 region: CASSQDFRGLTTYNEQFF. In DNA form, the CDR3 reads TGTGCCAGCAGCCAAGATTTTAGGGGACTGACTACCTACAATGAGCAGTTCTTC. V usage is TRBV3-1 and J usage is TRBJ2-1; tentative D call: TRBD2 (6 bases). The CDR3 runs to 18 residues. V was pared by 0 bases and J by 2 bases, with 17 bases between. Germline loops: CDR1 LGHDT, CDR2 YNNKEL (reference sequence).

This clonotype was seen repeatedly, ten times or more. The CDR3 region has the DNA TGCGCCAGCAGCTTACAAGAATCCTACAATGAGCAGTTCTTC. Translating gives CASSLQESYNEQFF. The chain combines TRBV5-1 with TRBJ2-1; D gene unclear. The CDR3 consists of 14 residues. The V and J ends lost 2 bases and 1 base respectively, with 7 bases between them. CDR1 and CDR2 from the germline V gene are SGHRS and YFSETQ.

This clonotype turned up a few times. This chain joins TRBV5-1 and TRBJ1-3, with 8 bases that match TRBD1. Trimming cost V 4 bases and J 4 bases; bases outside gene matches: 7. Germline V gene sequence: CDR1 SGHRS, CDR2 YFSETQ. This CDR3 contains 15 residues. CDR3 DNA sequence: TGCGCCAGCAGCCTCGGGACAGGTGGCGGAAACACCATATATTTT. Its protein product is CASSLGTGGGNTIYF.

This clonotype was counted only a few times. This rearrangement joins TRBV20-1 to TRBJ1-2, with 7 positions matching TRBD1. The germline gives CDR1 DFQATT, CDR2 SNEGSKA (reference sequence). This CDR3 region has 12 residues. Trimming removed 2 bases from V and 13 bases from J; junction bases left unmatched: 10. Here the CDR3 reads CSARLRTGGVTF. CDR3 coding DNA: TGCAGTGCTAGACTGCGGACAGGTGGGGTCACCTTC.

The chain has TRBV6-1 and TRBJ2-3; D is unclear. Germline V lookup: CDR1 MNHNS, CDR2 SASEGT. This CDR3 has 11 residues. The ends were cut back, 8 bases at V and 5 bases at J, with 8 bases in the middle. The CDR3 DNA reads TGTGCCAGCGGAATACTAGATACGCAGTATTTT. This codes for CASGILDTQYF.

In regard to this clonotype: Germline is not matched at one junction end, which may reflect a read error. The chain recombines TRBV5-1 with TRBJ1-4; TRBD1 matches at 7 bases. Germline CDR1 and CDR2: SGHRS and YFSETQ. This CDR3 contains 16 residues. The CDR3 reads CASSLQGGRGNEKLFF. For the CDR3, the DNA is TGTGCCAGCAGCTTGCAGGGGGGCAGAGGTAATGAAAAACTGTTTTTT.

The sample holds many counts of this clonotype. The chain links TRBV7-2 to TRBJ2-2; D unclear. V was shortened by 1 base and J by 0 bases, with 9 bases between the two germline ends. Germline V gene sequence: CDR1 SGHTA, CDR2 FQGNSA. CDR3 length: 16 amino acids. The CDR3 DNA follows: TGTGCCAGCAGCTTAGGTACACGCCCGAACACCGGGGAGCTGTTTTTT. Protein sequence: CASSLGTRPNTGELFF.

This clonotype was counted at least ten times. The chain has TRBV5-4 and TRBJ2-2, with D perhaps TRBD2 (5 bases). Germline loops: CDR1 SGHNT, CDR2 YYREEE (reference sequence). V lost 2 bases and J 3 bases, leaving 14 bases between the germline ends. The CDR3 is 16 residues long. CDR3 in amino acids: CASSLSDSAYTGELFF. CDR3 DNA: TGTGCCAGCAGCTTATCCGATAGCGCTTACACCGGGGAGCTGTTTTTT.

This chain joins TRBV7-2 and TRBJ2-6, with D unclear. Germline V gene lookup returns CDR1 SGHTA and CDR2 FQGNSA. CDR3 length equals 13 residues. The V end was cut by 3 bases, the J end by 3 bases, with 3 bases between. The CDR3 coding sequence is TGTGCCAGCAGCTTTTTTGGGGCCAACGTCCTGACTTTC. As protein: CASSFFGANVLTF.

At least ten counts were recorded for this clonotype. The chain recombines TRBV5-1 with TRBJ2-7, with D tentatively TRBD2 (6 bases). The V and J ends lost 5 bases and 1 base respectively, with 16 bases between them. This CDR3 has 15 residues. Germline loops: CDR1 SGHRS, CDR2 YFSETQ. In DNA form, the CDR3 reads TGCGCCAGCAGGGTGGGCCAGGGAGGTTCCTACGAGCAGTACTTC. Translated: CASRVGQGGSYEQYF.

In this sample, this clonotype turned up many times. This chain links TRBV29-1 with TRBJ1-1; 9 bases map to TRBD1. V was pared by 7 bases and J by 1 base, with 7 bases of the junction left unmatched. This CDR3 has 14 amino acids. Germline V CDR1 and CDR2: SQVTM, ANQGSEA. The CDR3 region is CSETGGVRNTEAFF. The CDR3 nucleotides read TGCAGCGAAACAGGGGGCGTTAGGAACACTGAAGCTTTCTTT.

The gene calls are TRBV5-1 and TRBJ2-7; 8 nucleotides agree with TRBD1. The CDR3 has 19 residues. Losses at the gene ends were 0 bases for V and 2 bases for J; bases not matched to a gene: 16. Looked up from germline, CDR1 is SGHRS and CDR2 is YFSETQ. The CDR3 region is CASSLEGTGLLPSTYEQYF. The CDR3 region has the DNA TGCGCCAGCAGCTTGGAAGGGACAGGCCTCCTTCCCTCAACCTACGAGCAGTACTTC. The variable domain in full, completed from reference TRBV5-1 and TRBJ2-7, reads KAGVTQTPRYLIKTRGQQVTLSCSPISGHRSVSWYQQTPGQGLQFLFEYFSETQRNKGNFPGRFSGRQFSNSRSEMNVSTLELGDSALYLCASSLEGTGLLPSTYEQYFGPGTRLTVT.

The J gene is TRBJ1-5, the V gene TRBV27; D is uncertain. The CDR3 spans 14 residues. The germline CDR1 and CDR2 sequences are MNHEY and SMNVEV (reference sequence). The germline V and J ends were trimmed by 3 bases and 8 bases, with 14 bases remaining between them. Here the CDR3 DNA reads TGTGCCAGCAGTTTCGTACGGGGTGTTGAGCCCCAGCATTTT. Its protein is CASSFVRGVEPQHF.

The chain couples TRBV6-1 to TRBJ1-3; D gene uncertain. The germline V gene has CDR1 MNHNS and CDR2 SASEGT. V lost 11 bases, J lost 0 bases, and 8 bases lay in between. The CDR3 loop spans 12 amino acids. The CDR3 region is CAARGSGNTIYF. The CDR3 coding sequence is TGTGCCGCCCGCGGCTCTGGAAACACCATATATTTT.

V is TRBV29-1 and J is TRBJ2-5; 7 bases agree with TRBD2. The V segment lost 6 bases and the J segment 5 bases; nucleotides outside the gene matches: 9. The CDR3 has 13 residues. Per the germline V gene, CDR1 is SQVTM and CDR2 is ANQGSEA. The CDR3 here is CSVWFGGRETQYF. The CDR3 nucleotides read TGCAGCGTCTGGTTCGGGGGGAGGGAGACCCAGTACTTC.

This clonotype was seen many times. The V and J genes are TRBV20-1 and TRBJ2-3; 8 nucleotides line up with TRBD2. CDR3 size: 16 residues. V trimming: 5 bases; J trimming: 1 base; junction bases outside the gene matches: 11. Germline V gene sequence: CDR1 DFQATT, CDR2 SNEGSKA (reference sequence). The CDR3 coding sequence is TGCAGTGCTCCGACCCGGGGGGGGGACCGCACAGATACGCAGTATTTT. It codes for CSAPTRGGDRTDTQYF.

This clonotype appeared many times. This chain uses TRBV12-3 or TRBV12-4 with TRBJ1-6; 10 bases align to TRBD1. CDR3 length: 16 amino acids. J gave up 7 bases and V 6 bases, and 9 bases lay outside the gene matches. The CDR3, as DNA: TGTGCCAGCAGGGGACTGGGACAGGGGCTGAATTCACCCCTCCACTTT. It translates to CASRGLGQGLNSPLHF.

This clonotype has only a few counts. The chain combines TRBV19 with TRBJ2-1; 13 bases fit TRBD2. With V trimmed by 6 bases and J by 7 bases, 6 bases remained unmatched. The CDR3 is 15 amino acids. Germline assignment: CDR1 LNHDA and CDR2 SQIVND (reference sequence). CDR3 DNA: TGTGCCAGTAGGGGGAAGGGACTAGCGGGAAATGAGCAGTTCTTC. Residues: CASRGKGLAGNEQFF.

This clonotype was seen many times. The chain is built from TRBV12-5 and TRBJ2-7, with D possibly TRBD2 on 5 matching bases. V was shortened by 1 base and J by 5 bases, with 9 bases between the two germline ends. CDR1 and CDR2 (germline): LGHNT, FRNRAP. This CDR3 is 13 amino acids long. The CDR3: CASGLAPGDEQYF. Here the CDR3 DNA reads TGTGCTAGTGGTTTGGCCCCCGGGGACGAGCAGTACTTC.

The V call is TRBV30, the J call TRBJ1-1, with D hard to call. V lost 4 bases, J lost 1 base, and 13 bases lay in between. This CDR3 comprises 14 residues. From germline, CDR1 is GTSNPN and CDR2 SVGIG (reference sequence). CDR3 region: CAWKTDAGNTEAFF. The CDR3 DNA follows: TGTGCCTGGAAGACGGACGCTGGGAACACTGAAGCTTTCTTT.